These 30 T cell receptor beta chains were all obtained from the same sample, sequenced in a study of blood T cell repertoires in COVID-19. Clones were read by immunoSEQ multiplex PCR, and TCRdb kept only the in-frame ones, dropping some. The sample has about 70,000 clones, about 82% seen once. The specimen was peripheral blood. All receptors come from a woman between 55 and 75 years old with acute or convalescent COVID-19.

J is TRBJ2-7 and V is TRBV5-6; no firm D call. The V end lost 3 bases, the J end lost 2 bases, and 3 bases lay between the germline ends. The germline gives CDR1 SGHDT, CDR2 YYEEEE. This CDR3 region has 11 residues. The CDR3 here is CASSSPYEQYF. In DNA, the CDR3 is TGTGCCAGCAGCTCTCCCTACGAGCAGTACTTC.

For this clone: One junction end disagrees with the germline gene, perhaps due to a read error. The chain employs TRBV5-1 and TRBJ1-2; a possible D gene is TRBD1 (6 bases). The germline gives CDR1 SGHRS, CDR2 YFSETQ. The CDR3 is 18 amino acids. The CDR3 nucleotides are TGCGCCAGCACCTTGGACCTTTCGCAGGGTCGAAGGGGGTATGGCTACACCTTC. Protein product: CASTLDLSQGRRGYGYTF. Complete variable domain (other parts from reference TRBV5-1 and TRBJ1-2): KAGVTQTPRYLIKTRGQQVTLSCSPISGHRSVSWYQQTPGQGLQFLFEYFSETQRNKGNFPGRFSGRQFSNSRSEMNVSTLELGDSALYLCASTLDLSQGRRGYGYTFGSGTRLTVV.

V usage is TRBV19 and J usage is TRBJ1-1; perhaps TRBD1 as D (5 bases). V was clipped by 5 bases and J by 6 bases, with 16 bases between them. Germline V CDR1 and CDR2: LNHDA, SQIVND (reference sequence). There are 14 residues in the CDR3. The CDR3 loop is CASSDTTGVAEAFF. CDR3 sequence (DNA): TGTGCCAGTAGTGACACCACGGGGGTGGCTGAAGCTTTCTTT.

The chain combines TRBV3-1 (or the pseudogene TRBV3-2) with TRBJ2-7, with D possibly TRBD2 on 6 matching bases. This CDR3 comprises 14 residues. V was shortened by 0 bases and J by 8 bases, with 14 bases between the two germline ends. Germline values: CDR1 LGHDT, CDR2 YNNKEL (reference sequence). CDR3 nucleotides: TGTGCCAGCAGCCAAGATCTTTTCGGGAGCAAGCAGTACTTC. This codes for CASSQDLFGSKQYF.

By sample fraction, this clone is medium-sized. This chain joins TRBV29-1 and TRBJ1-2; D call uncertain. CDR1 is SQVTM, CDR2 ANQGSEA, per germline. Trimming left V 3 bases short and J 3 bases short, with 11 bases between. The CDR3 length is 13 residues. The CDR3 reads CSVERNRDYGYTF. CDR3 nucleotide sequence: TGCAGCGTTGAGAGAAATCGAGACTATGGCTACACCTTC.

CDR3 bases: TGTGCCACCAGCAGAGAACTGCAGGGGCCCTACGAGCAGTACTTC. As protein: CATSRELQGPYEQYF. The genes are TRBV15 and TRBJ2-7, with a weak D call TRBD1 (6 bases). The CDR3 has 15 residues. Trimming left V 0 bases short and J 2 bases short, with 11 bases between. Per the germline V gene, CDR1 is LNHNV and CDR2 is YYDKDF (reference sequence).

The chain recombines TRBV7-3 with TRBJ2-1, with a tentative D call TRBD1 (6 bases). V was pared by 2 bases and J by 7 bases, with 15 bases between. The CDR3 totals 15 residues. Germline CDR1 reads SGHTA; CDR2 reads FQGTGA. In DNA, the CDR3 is TGTGCCAGCAGCTTATCAGGGGCCGACCGGAATGAGCAGTTCTTC. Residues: CASSLSGADRNEQFF. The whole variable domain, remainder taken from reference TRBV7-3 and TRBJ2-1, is GAGVSQTPSNKVTEKGKYVELRCDPISGHTALYWYRQSLGQGPEFLIYFQGTGAADDSGLPNDRFFAVRPEGSVSTLKIQRTERGDSAVYLCASSLSGADRNEQFFGPGTRLTVL.

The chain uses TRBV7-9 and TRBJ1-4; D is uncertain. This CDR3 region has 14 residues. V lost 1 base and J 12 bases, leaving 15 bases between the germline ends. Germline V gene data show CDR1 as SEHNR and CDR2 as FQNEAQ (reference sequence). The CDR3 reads CASSLGAGLSELFF. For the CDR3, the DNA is TGTGCCAGCAGCTTAGGGGCAGGACTGTCGGAACTGTTTTTT.

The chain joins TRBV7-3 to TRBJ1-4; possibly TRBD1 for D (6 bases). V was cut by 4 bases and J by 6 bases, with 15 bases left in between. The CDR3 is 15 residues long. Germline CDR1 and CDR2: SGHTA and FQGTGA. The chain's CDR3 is CASSSQGTVDEKLFF. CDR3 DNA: TGTGCCAGCAGCTCACAGGGTACTGTCGATGAAAAACTGTTTTTT.

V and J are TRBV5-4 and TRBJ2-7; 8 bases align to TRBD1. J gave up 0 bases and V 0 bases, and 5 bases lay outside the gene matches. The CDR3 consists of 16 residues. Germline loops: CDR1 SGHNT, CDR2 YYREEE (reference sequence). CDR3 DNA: TGTGCCAGCAGCTTGGCGATGACAGGGGTCTCCTACGAGCAGTACTTC. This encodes CASSLAMTGVSYEQYF.

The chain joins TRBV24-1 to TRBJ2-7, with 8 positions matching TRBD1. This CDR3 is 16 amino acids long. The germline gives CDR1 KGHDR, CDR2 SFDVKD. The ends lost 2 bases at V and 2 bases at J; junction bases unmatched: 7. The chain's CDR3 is CATSDSRQGIPYEQYF. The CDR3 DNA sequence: TGTGCCACCAGTGATTCTAGACAGGGGATCCCCTACGAGCAGTACTTC.

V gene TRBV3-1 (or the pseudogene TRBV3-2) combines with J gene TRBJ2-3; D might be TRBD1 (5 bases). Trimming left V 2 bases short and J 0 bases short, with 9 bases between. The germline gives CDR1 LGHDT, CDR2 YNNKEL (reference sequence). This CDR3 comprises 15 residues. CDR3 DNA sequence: TGTGCCAGCAGCCAATCCCAGGGTAGCACAGATACGCAGTATTTT. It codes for CASSQSQGSTDTQYF.

The CDR3 DNA reads TGTGCCAGCAGCCAAGACGACAGGGTACCTGGCTACACCTTC. Amino acids: CASSQDDRVPGYTF. The chain employs TRBV3-1 (or the pseudogene TRBV3-2) and TRBJ1-2, with TRBD1 matching over 7 bases. Germline CDR1 and CDR2: LGHDT and YNNKEL (reference sequence). This CDR3 has 14 amino acids. The V gene end was trimmed by 0 bases and the J gene end by 7 bases; junction bases not matched to a gene: 5.

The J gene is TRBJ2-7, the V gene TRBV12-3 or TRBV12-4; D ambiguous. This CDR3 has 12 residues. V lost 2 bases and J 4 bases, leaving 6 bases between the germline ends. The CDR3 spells CASSLIQYEQYF. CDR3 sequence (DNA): TGTGCCAGCAGTTTAATACAGTACGAGCAGTACTTC.

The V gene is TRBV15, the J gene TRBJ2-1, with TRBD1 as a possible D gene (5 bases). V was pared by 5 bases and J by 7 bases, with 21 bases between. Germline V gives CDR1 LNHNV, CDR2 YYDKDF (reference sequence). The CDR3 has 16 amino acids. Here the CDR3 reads CATSVLDRQRTNEQFF. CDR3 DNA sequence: TGTGCCACCAGCGTCTTAGACAGACAAAGGACAAATGAGCAGTTCTTC.

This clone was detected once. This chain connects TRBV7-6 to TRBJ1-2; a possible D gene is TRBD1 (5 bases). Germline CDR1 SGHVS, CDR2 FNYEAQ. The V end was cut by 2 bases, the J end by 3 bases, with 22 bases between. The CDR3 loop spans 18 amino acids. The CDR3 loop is CASSLFPRGGSLDYGYTF. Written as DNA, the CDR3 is TGTGCCAGCAGCTTATTTCCCCGGGGGGGGTCATTGGACTATGGCTACACCTTC. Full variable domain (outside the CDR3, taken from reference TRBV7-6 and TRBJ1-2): GAGVSQSPRYKVTKRGQDVALRCDPISGHVSLYWYRQALGQGPEFLTYFNYEAQQDKSGLPNDRFSAERPEGSISTLTIQRTEQRDSAMYRCASSLFPRGGSLDYGYTFGSGTRLTVV.

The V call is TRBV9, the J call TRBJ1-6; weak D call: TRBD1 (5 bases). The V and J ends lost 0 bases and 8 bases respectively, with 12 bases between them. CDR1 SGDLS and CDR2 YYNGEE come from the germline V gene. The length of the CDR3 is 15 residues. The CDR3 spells CASSVEVDRHSPLHF. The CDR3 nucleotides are TGTGCCAGCAGCGTAGAAGTAGACAGACATTCACCCCTCCACTTT.

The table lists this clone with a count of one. DNA of the CDR3: TGCGCCAGCAGCTTGGCGGGGACTAGCGGGACAGAGCAGTACTTC. Translation: CASSLAGTSGTEQYF. V usage is TRBV5-1 and J usage is TRBJ2-7; TRBD2 agrees at 13 bases. J gave up 7 bases and V 0 bases, and 4 bases lay outside the gene matches. The CDR3 contains 15 residues. Looked up from germline, CDR1 is SGHRS and CDR2 is YFSETQ.

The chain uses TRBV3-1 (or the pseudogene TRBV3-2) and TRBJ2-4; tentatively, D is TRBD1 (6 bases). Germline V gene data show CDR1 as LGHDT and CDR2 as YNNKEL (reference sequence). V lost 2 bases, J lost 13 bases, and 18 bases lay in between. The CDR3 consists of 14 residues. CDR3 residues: CASSQQQTGTQQYF. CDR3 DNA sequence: TGTGCCAGCAGCCAACAACAAACCGGGACACAACAGTACTTC.

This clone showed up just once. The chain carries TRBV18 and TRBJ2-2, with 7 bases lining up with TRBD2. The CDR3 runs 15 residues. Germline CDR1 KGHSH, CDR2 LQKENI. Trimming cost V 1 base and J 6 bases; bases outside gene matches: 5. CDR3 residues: CASSPRGGGAGELFF. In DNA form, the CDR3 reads TGTGCCAGCTCACCACGCGGCGGGGGAGCCGGGGAGCTGTTTTTT.

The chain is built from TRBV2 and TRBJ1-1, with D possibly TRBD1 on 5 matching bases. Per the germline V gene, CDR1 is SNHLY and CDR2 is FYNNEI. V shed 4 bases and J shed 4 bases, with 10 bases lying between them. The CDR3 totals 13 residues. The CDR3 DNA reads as TGTGCCAGCAGTGGGACATCCCCCACTGAAGCTTTCTTT. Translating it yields CASSGTSPTEAFF.

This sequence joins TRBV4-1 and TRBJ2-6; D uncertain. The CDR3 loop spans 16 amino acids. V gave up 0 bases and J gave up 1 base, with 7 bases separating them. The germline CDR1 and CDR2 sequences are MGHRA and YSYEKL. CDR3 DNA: TGCGCCAGCAGCCAAGATAGAAGTTCTGGGGCCAACGTCCTGACTTTC. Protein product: CASSQDRSSGANVLTF.

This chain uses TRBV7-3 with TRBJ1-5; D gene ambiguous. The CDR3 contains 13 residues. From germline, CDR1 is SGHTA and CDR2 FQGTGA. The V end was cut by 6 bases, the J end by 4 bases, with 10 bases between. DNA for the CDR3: TGTGCCAGCAGTCCAGAACCAAATCAGCCCCAGCATTTT. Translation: CASSPEPNQPQHF.

Here the CDR3 DNA reads TGCGCCAGCAGCTTGGGCGGGAGGGAAGATACGCAGTATTTT. This encodes CASSLGGREDTQYF. This chain connects TRBV5-1 to TRBJ2-3; 9 bases line up with TRBD2. The CDR3 totals 14 residues. Losses at the gene ends were 0 bases for V and 5 bases for J; bases not matched to a gene: 1. CDR1 is SGHRS and CDR2 is YFSETQ in the germline V gene.

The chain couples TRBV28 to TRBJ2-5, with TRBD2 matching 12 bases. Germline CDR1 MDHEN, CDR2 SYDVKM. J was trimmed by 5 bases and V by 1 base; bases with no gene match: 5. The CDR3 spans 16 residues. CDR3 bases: TGTGCCAGCAGTTTATTCGGACTAGCGGGAAGGGAGACCCAGTACTTC. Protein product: CASSLFGLAGRETQYF.

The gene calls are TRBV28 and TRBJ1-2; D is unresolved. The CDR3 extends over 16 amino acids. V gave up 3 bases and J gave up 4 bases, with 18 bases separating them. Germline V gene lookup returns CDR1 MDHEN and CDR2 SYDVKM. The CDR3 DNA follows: TGTGCCAGCAGTTTCTCGCCCCGGGTTTTGGGCTATGGCTACACCTTC. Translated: CASSFSPRVLGYGYTF.

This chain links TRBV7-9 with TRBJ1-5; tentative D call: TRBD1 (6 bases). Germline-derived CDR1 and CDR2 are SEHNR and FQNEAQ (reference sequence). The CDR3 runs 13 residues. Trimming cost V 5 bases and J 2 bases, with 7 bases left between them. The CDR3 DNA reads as TGTGCCAGCAGCCGACAGGGCAATCAGCCCCAGCATTTT. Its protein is CASSRQGNQPQHF.

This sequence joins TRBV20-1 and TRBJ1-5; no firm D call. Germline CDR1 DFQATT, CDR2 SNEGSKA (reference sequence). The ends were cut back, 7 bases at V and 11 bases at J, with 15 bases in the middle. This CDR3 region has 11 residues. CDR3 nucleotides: TGCAGTGTCAGGAAGCGGGATTCCCAGCATTTT. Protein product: CSVRKRDSQHF.

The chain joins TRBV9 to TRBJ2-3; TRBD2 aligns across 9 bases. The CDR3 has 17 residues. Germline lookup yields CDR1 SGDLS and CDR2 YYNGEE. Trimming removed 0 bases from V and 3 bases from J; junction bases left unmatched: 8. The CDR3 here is CASSVGTSGGITDTQYF. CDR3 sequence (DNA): TGTGCCAGCAGCGTAGGTACCAGCGGGGGGATAACAGATACGCAGTATTTT.

DNA of the CDR3: TGCGCCAGCACAAAAGAAATACAGGGTTCCGCCACTGAAGCTTTCTTT. Protein: CASTKEIQGSATEAFF. This rearrangement joins TRBV5-1 to TRBJ1-1; D is perhaps TRBD1 (6 bases). CDR1 is SGHRS and CDR2 is YFSETQ in the germline V gene. V was cut by 6 bases and J by 4 bases, with 22 bases left in between. The CDR3 sequence is 16 residues long.